The sequence of this TCR beta chain was determined in a study of cytomegalovirus exposure and HLA in healthy donors. Study summary: Among the approximately 370 donors who were genotyped, 70% to 90% fell in the genetic ancestry cluster that is associated with self-reported Caucasian donors.

With respect to this clone: Its antigen remains unknown.

This CDR3 is built from 13 residues. Per germline, CDR1 SNHLY and CDR2 FYNNEI. Study results and limitations: In all likelihood, a cluster of highly shared sequence variants was a sequencing artifact. Researchers reported in a later analysis that common viral pathogens appeared linked to several top clusters. Among the CMV-associated chains, a few were confirmed in vitro as specific for CMV antigens.

The PCR contained 60 Vbeta and 13 Jbeta primers. Profiled with immunoSEQ multiplex PCR; TCRdb holds only in-frame clones, not every one. This table holds about 140,000 clones, about four fifths found once. The sample consisted of PBMCs. This chain uses TRBV2 with TRBJ2-5; 12 bases fit TRBD2. This clonotype was sampled from a male donor in good health and CMV-seronegative. CDR3 sequence (DNA): TGTGCTCGTCTAGCGGGGGGGCAGGAGACCCAGTACTTC. Translation gives CARLAGGQETQYF.